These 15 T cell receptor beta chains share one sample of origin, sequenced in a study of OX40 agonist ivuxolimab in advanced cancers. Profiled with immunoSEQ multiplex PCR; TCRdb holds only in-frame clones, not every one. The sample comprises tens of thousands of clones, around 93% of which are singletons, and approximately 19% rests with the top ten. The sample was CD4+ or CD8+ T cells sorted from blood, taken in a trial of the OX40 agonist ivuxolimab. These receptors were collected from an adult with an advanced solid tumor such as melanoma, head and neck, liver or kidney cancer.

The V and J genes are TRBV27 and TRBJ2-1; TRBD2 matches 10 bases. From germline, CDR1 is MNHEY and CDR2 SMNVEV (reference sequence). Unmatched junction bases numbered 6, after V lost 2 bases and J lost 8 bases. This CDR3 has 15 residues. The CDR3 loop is CASSLALAGVHEQFF. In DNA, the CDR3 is TGTGCCAGCAGTTTAGCGCTAGCGGGAGTCCATGAGCAGTTCTTC.

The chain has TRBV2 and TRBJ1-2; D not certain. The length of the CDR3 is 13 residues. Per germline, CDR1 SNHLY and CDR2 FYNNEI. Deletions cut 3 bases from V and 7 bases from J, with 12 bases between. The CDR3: CASSENKGGGYTF. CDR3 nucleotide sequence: TGTGCCAGCAGTGAGAATAAAGGCGGTGGCTACACCTTC.

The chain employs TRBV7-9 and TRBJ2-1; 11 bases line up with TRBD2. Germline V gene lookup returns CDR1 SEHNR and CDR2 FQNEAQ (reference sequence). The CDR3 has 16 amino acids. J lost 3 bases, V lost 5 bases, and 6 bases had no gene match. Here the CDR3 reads CASSQTSGKFYNEQFF. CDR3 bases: TGTGCCAGCAGCCAGACTAGCGGGAAATTCTACAATGAGCAGTTCTTC.

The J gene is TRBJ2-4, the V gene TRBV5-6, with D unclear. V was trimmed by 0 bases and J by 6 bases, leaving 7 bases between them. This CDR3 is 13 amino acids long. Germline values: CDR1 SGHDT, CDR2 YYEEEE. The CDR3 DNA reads TGTGCCAGCAGCTTGGGCCTAGTAAACATTCAGTACTTC. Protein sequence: CASSLGLVNIQYF. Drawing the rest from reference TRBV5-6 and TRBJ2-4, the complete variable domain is DAGVTQSPTHLIKTRGQQVTLRCSPKSGHDTVSWYQQALGQGPQFIFQYYEEEERQRGNFPDRFSGHQFPNYSSELNVNALLLGDSALYLCASSLGLVNIQYFGAGTRLSVL.

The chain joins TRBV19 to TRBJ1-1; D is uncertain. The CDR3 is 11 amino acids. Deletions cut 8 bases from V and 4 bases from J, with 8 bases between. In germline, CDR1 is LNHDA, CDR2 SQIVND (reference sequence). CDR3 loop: CASAGITEAFF. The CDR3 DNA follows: TGTGCCAGTGCGGGTATCACTGAAGCTTTCTTT.

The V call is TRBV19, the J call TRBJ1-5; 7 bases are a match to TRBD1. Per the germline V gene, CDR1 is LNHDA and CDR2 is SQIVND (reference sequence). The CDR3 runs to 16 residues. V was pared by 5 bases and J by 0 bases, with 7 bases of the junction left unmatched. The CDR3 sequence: CASSFRDSYSNQPQHF. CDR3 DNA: TGTGCCAGTAGTTTCCGGGACAGCTATAGCAATCAGCCCCAGCATTTT.

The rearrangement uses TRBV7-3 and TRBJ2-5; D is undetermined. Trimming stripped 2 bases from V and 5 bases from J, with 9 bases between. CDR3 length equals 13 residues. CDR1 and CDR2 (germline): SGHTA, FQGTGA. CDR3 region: CASSLPPAETQYF. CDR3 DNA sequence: TGTGCCAGCAGCTTACCCCCAGCGGAGACCCAGTACTTC.

Written as DNA, the CDR3 is TGTGCCACCAGCGGACTAGCGGGGGGTAATGAGCAGTTCTTC. Its protein product is CATSGLAGGNEQFF. The chain combines TRBV15 with TRBJ2-1; 14 bases agree with TRBD2. CDR3 length: 14 residues. From germline, CDR1 is LNHNV and CDR2 YYDKDF (reference sequence). The trim removed 5 bases at V and 7 bases at J, leaving 1 base unmatched.

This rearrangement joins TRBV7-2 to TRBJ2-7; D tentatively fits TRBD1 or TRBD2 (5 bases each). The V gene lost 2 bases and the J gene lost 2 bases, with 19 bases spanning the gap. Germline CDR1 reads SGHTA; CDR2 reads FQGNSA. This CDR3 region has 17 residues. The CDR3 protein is CASSLYGGPPTPYEQYF. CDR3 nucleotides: TGTGCCAGCAGCTTATATGGGGGACCTCCAACCCCCTACGAGCAGTACTTC.

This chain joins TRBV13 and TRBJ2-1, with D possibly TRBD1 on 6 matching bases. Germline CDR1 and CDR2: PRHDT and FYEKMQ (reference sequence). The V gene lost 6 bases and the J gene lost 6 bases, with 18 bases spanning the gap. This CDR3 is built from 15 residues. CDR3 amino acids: CASSSPQGMGNEQFF. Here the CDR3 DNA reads TGTGCCAGCAGTTCACCCCAGGGGATGGGCAATGAGCAGTTCTTC. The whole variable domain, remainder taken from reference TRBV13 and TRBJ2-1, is AAGVIQSPRHLIKEKRETATLKCYPIPRHDTVYWYQQGPGQDPQFLISFYEKMQSDKGSIPDRFSAQQFSDYHSELNMSSLELGDSALYFCASSSPQGMGNEQFFGPGTRLTVL.

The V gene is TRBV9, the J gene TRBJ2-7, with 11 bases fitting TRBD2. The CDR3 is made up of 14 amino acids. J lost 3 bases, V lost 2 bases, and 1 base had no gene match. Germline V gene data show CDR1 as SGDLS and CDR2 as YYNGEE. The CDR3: CASSVTSGSYEQYF. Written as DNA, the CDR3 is TGTGCCAGCAGCGTTACTAGCGGGAGCTACGAGCAGTACTTC. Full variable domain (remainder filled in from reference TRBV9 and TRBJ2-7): DSGVTQTPKHLITATGQRVTLRCSPRSGDLSVYWYQQSLDQGLQFLIQYYNGEERAKGNILERFSAQQFPDLHSELNLSSLELGDSALYFCASSVTSGSYEQYFGPGTRLTVT.

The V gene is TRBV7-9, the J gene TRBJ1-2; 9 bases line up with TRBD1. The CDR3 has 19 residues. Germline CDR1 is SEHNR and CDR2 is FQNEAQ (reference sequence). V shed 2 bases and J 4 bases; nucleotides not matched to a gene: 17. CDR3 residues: CASSLTGGTGIQRGYGYTF. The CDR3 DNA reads TGTGCCAGCAGCTTAACGGGTGGGACAGGGATACAGCGGGGCTATGGCTACACCTTC.

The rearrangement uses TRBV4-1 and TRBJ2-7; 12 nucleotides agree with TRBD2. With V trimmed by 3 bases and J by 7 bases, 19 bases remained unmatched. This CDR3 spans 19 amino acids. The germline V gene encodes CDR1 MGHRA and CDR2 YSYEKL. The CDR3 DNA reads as TGCGCCAGCAGCCAGACCACCGAGCTAGCGGGAGGGCCTCTGGGAGAGCAGTACTTC. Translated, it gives CASSQTTELAGGPLGEQYF.

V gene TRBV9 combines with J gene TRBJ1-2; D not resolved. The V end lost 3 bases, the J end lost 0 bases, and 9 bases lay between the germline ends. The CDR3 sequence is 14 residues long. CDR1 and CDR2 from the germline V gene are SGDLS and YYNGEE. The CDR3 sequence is CASSDSGANYGYTF. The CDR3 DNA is TGTGCCAGCAGCGACTCTGGGGCTAACTATGGCTACACCTTC.

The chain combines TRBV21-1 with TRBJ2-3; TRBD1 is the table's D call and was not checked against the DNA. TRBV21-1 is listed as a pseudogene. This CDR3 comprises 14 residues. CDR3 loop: CASSQGQCTDTQYF. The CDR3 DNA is TGTGCCAGCAGCCAGGGACAGTGCACAGATACGCAGTATTTT.